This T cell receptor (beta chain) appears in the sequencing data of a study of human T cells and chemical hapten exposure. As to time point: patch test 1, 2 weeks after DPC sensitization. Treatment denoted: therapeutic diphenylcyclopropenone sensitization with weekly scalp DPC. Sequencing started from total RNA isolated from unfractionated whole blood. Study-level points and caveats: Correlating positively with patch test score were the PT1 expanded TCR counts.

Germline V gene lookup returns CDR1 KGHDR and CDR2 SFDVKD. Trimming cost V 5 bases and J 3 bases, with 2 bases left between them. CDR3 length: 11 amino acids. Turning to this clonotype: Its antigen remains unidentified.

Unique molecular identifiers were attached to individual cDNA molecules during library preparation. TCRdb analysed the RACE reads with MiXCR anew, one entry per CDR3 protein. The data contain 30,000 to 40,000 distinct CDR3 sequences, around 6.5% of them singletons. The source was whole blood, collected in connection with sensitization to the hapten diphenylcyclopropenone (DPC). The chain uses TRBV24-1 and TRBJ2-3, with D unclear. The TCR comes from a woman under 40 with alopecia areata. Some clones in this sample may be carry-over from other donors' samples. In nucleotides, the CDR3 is TGTGCCACCAGTGTTACAGATACGCAGTATTTT. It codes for CATSVTDTQYF.